This T cell receptor (beta chain) was identified during a study of T cell responses to AZD1222 COVID-19 vaccine. CDR1 and CDR2 (germline): LNHDA, SQIVND (reference sequence). The CDR3 runs 16 residues. V lost 2 bases and J lost 1, with 12 bases in between. This clone was recorded once. Assay: immunoSEQ multiplex PCR; the TCRdb copy retains only in-frame clones and omits some. The sample records roughly 150,000 clones, roughly 89% being singletons. The input for sequencing was peripheral blood, taken on day 0 of AZD1222 vaccination. This chain uses TRBV19 with TRBJ2-1; D may be TRBD2 (5 bases). The sequence came from an adult in good health. CDR3 nucleotide sequence: TGTGCCAGTAGTATAACGGCGGGCCGATCCTACAATGAGCAGTTCTTC. It specifies CASSITAGRSYNEQFF.